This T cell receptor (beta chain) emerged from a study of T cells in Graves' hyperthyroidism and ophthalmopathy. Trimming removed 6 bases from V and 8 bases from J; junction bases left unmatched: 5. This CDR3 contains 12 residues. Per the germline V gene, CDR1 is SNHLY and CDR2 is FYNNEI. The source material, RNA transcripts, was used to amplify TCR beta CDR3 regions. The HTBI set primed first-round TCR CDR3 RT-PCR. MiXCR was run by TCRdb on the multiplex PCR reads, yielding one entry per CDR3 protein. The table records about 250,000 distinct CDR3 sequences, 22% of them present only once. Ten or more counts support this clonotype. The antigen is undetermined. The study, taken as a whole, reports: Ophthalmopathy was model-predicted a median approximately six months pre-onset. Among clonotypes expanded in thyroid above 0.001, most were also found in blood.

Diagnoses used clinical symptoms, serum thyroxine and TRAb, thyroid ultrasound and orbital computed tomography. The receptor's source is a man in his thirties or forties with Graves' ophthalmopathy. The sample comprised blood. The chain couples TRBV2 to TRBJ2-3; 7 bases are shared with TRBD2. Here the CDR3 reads CASRTGGGTQYF. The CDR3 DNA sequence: TGTGCCAGCAGGACGGGGGGTGGTACGCAGTATTTT. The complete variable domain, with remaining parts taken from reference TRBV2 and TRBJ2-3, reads EPEVTQTPSHQVTQMGQEVILRCVPISNHLYFYWYRQILGQKVEFLVSFYNNEISEKSEIFDDQFSVERPDGSNFTLKIRSTKLEDSAMYFCASRTGGGTQYFGPGTRLTVL.